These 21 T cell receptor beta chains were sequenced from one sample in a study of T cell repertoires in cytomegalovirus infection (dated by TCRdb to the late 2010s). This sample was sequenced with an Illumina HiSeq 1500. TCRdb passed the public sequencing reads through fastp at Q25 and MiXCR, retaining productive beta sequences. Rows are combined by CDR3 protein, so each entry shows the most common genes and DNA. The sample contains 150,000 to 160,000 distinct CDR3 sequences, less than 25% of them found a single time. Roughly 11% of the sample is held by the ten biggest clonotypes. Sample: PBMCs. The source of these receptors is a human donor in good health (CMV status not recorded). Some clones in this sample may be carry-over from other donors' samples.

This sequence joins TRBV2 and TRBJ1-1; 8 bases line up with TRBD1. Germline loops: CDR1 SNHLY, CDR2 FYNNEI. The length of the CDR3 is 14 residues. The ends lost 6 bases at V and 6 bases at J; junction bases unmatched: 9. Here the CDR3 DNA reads TGTGCCAGCAGCGATGACAGGGGAAGCTCTGAAGCTTTCTTT. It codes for CASSDDRGSSEAFF.

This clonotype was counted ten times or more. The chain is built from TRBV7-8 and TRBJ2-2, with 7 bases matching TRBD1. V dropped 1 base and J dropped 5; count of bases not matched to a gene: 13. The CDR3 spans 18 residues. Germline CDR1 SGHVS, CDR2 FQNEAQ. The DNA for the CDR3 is TGTGCCAGCAGCTTAGGAGCGGAAGGGGGCAGTTTTACCGGGGAGCTGTTTTTT. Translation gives CASSLGAEGGSFTGELFF.

The CDR3 sequence is CASSRTSGRNEQFF. CDR3 nucleotide sequence: TGTGCCAGCAGCCGGACTAGCGGTAGAAATGAGCAGTTCTTC. The chain joins TRBV5-6 to TRBJ2-1; TRBD2 matches 10 bases. Per the germline V gene, CDR1 is SGHDT and CDR2 is YYEEEE. The junction had 5 bases not matched to a gene; V was cut back by 4 bases and J by 7 bases. This CDR3 comprises 14 residues.

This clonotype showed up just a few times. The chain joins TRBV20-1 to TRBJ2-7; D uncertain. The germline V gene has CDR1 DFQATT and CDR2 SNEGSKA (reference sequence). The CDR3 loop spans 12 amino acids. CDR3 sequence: CSAGRQSYEQYF. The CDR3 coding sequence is TGCAGCGCCGGGCGGCAGTCCTACGAGCAGTACTTC.

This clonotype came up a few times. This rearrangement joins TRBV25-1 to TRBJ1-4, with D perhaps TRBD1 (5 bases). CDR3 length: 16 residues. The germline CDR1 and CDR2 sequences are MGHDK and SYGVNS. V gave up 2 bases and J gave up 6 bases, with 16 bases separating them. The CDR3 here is CASSEGFGGEDEKLFF. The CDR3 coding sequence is TGTGCCAGCAGTGAAGGGTTCGGGGGAGAAGATGAAAAACTGTTTTTT.

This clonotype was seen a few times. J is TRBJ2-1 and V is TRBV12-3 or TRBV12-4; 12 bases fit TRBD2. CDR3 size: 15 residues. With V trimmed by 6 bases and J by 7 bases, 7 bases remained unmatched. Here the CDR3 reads CASSTGTSGSNEQFF. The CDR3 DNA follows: TGTGCCAGCAGCACCGGGACTAGCGGGTCAAATGAGCAGTTCTTC.

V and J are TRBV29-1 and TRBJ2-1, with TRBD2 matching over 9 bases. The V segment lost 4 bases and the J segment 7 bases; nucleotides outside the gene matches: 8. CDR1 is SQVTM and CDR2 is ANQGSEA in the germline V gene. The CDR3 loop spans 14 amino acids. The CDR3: CSVVGSGRLNEQFF. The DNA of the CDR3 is TGCAGCGTTGTAGGTAGCGGGAGATTGAATGAGCAGTTCTTC.

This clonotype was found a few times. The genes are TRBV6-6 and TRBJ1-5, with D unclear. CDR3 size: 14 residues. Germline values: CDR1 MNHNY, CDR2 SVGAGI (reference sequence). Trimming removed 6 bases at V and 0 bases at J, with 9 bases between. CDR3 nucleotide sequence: TGTGCCAGCAGCCGGAAGGCTAGCAATCAGCCCCAGCATTTT. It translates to CASSRKASNQPQHF.

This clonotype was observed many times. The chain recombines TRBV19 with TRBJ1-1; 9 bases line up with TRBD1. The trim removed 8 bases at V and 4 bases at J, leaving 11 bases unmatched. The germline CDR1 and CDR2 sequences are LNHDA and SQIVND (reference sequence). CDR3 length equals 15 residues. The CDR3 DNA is TGTGCCAGTTCAGAGGGGGACAGGGCTCGCACTGAAGCTTTCTTT. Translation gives CASSEGDRARTEAFF.

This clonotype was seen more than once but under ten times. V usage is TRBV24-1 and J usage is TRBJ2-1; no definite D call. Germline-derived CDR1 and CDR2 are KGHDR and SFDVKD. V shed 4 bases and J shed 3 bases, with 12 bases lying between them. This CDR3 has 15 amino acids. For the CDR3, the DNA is TGTGCCACCAGTGAACTGTCTGCTGGCTACAATGAGCAGTTCTTC. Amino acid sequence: CATSELSAGYNEQFF.

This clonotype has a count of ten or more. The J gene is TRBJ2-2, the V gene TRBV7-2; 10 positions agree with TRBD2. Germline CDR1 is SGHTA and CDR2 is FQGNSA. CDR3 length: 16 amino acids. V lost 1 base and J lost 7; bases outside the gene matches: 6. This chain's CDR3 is CASSLGLAGGIGELFF. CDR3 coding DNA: TGTGCCAGCAGCTTAGGCTTAGCGGGAGGAATCGGGGAGCTGTTTTTT. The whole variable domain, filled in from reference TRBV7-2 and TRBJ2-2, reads GAGVSQSPSNKVTEKGKDVELRCDPISGHTALYWYRQSLGQGLEFLIYFQGNSAPDKSGLPSDRFSAERTGGSVSTLTIQRTQQEDSAVYLCASSLGLAGGIGELFFGEGSRLTVL.

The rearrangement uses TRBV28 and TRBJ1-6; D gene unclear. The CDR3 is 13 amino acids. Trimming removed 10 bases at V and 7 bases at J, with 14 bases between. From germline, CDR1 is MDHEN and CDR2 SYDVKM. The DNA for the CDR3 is TGTGCCACCCACAGCCAGAGGAATTCACCCCTCCACTTT. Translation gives CATHSQRNSPLHF.

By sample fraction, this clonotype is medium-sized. The CDR3 DNA reads as TGTGCCAGCAGCTTAGGACAGGGGGGCTCCTACAATGAGCAGTTCTTC. Amino acids: CASSLGQGGSYNEQFF. The V and J genes are TRBV7-2 and TRBJ2-1; 9 bases are shared with TRBD1. J was trimmed by 0 bases and V by 1 base; bases with no gene match: 1. CDR3 length: 16 residues. The germline CDR1 and CDR2 sequences are SGHTA and FQGNSA.

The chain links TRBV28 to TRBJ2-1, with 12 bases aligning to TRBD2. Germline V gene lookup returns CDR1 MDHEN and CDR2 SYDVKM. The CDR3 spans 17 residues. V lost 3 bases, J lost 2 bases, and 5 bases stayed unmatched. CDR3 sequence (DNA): TGTGCCAGCAGTTTCCAACTAGCGGGAGGCGCCTACAATGAGCAGTTCTTC. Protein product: CASSFQLAGGAYNEQFF.

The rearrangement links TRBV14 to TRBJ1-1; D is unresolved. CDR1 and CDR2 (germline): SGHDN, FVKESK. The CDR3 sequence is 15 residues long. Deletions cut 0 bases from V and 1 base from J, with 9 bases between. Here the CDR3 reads CASSQERRTNTEAFF. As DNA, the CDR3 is TGTGCCAGCAGCCAAGAGCGGCGGACGAACACTGAAGCTTTCTTT.

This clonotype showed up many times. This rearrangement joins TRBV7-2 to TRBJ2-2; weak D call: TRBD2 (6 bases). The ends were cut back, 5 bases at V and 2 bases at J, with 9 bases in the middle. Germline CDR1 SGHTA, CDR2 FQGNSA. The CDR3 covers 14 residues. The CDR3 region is CASSVGGNTGELFF. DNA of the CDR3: TGTGCCAGCAGCGTCGGGGGTAACACCGGGGAGCTGTTTTTT. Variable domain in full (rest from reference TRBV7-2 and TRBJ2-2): GAGVSQSPSNKVTEKGKDVELRCDPISGHTALYWYRQSLGQGLEFLIYFQGNSAPDKSGLPSDRFSAERTGGSVSTLTIQRTQQEDSAVYLCASSVGGNTGELFFGEGSRLTVL.

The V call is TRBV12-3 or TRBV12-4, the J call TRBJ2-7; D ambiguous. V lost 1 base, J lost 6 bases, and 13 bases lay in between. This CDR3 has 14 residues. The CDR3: CASSLGFDLGEQYF. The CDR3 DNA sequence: TGTGCCAGCAGTTTAGGTTTCGATTTGGGCGAGCAGTACTTC.

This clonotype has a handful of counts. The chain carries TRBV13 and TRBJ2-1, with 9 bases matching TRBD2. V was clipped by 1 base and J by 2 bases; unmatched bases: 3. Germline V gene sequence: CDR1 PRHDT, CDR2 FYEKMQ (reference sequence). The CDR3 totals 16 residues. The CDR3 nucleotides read TGTGCCAGCAGCTTAGCGGCGGGAGGGCCCTACAATGAGCAGTTCTTC. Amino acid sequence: CASSLAAGGPYNEQFF.

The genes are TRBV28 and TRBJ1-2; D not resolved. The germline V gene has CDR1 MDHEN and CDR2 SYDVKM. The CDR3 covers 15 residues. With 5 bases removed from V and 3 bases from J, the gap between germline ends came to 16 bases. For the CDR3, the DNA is TGTGCCAGCAGTCGTCCCCAGCGCCTCTACTATGGCTACACCTTC. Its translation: CASSRPQRLYYGYTF.

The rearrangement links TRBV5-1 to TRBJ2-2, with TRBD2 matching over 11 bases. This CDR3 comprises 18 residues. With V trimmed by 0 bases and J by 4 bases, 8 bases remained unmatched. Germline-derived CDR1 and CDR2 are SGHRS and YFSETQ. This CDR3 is CASSLALAGGRGTGELFF. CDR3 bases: TGCGCCAGCAGCTTGGCCCTAGCGGGGGGCCGGGGCACCGGGGAGCTGTTTTTT.

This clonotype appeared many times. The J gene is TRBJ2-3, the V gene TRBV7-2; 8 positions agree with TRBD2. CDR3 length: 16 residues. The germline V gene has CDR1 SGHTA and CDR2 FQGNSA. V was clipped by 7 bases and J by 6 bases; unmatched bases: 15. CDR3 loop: CASTELGREVADTQYF. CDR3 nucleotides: TGTGCCAGCACCGAACTTGGGCGGGAGGTAGCGGATACGCAGTATTTT.